The 13 T cell receptor beta chains presented below share a single source sample, sequenced in a study of T cell responses to AZD1222 COVID-19 vaccine. Using immunoSEQ multiplex PCR, the repertoire was profiled, and TCRdb retains in-frame clones only, with some absent. The sample carries 150,000 to 200,000 clones, about 90% recorded once. The specimen was peripheral blood, collected on day 0 of AZD1222 vaccination. All receptors come from an adult in good health.

V is TRBV28 and J is TRBJ1-1; a weak D match, TRBD1 (6 bases). This CDR3 has 14 residues. Germline V CDR1 and CDR2: MDHEN, SYDVKM. Deletions cut 5 bases from V and 7 bases from J, with 17 bases between. The CDR3 DNA is TGTGCCAGCAGTCAAAACCACCAGGGGTTTGAAGCTTTCTTT. Encoded protein: CASSQNHQGFEAFF.

This clone was recorded once. The V call is TRBV6-6, the J call TRBJ2-2; D remains unclear. This CDR3 is built from 13 residues. Deletions cut 6 bases from V and 1 base from J, with 6 bases between. Germline V gives CDR1 MNHNY, CDR2 SVGAGI (reference sequence). The CDR3 sequence: CASRTGNTGELFF. The CDR3 bases are TGTGCCAGCAGGACGGGGAACACCGGGGAGCTGTTTTTT.

The chain couples TRBV5-1 to TRBJ2-2; no definite D call. Trimming left V 2 bases short and J 5 bases short, with 7 bases between. Germline lookup yields CDR1 SGHRS and CDR2 YFSETQ. The CDR3 is 13 residues long. The CDR3 region has the DNA TGCGCCAGCAGCTTACGTCAAACCGGGGAGCTGTTTTTT. Translating gives CASSLRQTGELFF.

The J gene is TRBJ1-1, the V gene TRBV15, with a tentative D call TRBD1 (6 bases). Per germline, CDR1 LNHNV and CDR2 YYDKDF (reference sequence). Trimming removed 8 bases at V and 0 bases at J, with 13 bases between. The CDR3 has 14 amino acids. As DNA, the CDR3 is TGTGCCACCCACAAGGACAGCATGAACACTGAAGCTTTCTTT. It encodes CATHKDSMNTEAFF.

The chain is built from TRBV7-2 and TRBJ1-3, with D hard to call. V lost 5 bases and J 3 bases, leaving 11 bases between the germline ends. CDR1 SGHTA and CDR2 FQGNSA come from the germline V gene. The CDR3 loop spans 14 amino acids. CDR3 residues: CASSRLLGGNTIYF. Here the CDR3 DNA reads TGTGCCAGCAGCCGGTTGTTAGGTGGAAACACCATATATTTT.

This sequence joins TRBV7-2 and TRBJ2-1, with D possibly matching TRBD1 (5 bases). The CDR3 runs 18 residues. V was trimmed by 1 base and J by 0 bases, leaving 16 bases between them. Germline CDR1 is SGHTA and CDR2 is FQGNSA. The CDR3 DNA is TGTGCCAGCAGCTTAGAGGGGTGGGCCGGGCTCTCCTACAATGAGCAGTTCTTC. Protein: CASSLEGWAGLSYNEQFF.

Notes on this clone: At one of its ends the junction is not consistent with the germline gene, which may arise from a read error. The CDR3 sequence is CASSLSSGANNEQFF. The DNA for the CDR3 is TGTGCTAGCAGCTTATCTAGCGGGGCTAACAATGAGCAGTTCTTC. The chain uses TRBV7-7 and TRBJ2-1; TRBD2 aligns across 9 bases. Germline lookup yields CDR1 SSHAT and CDR2 FNYEAQ (reference sequence). CDR3 size: 15 residues. The full variable domain, rest sourced from reference TRBV7-7 and TRBJ2-1, is GAGVSQSPRYKVTKRGQDVTLRCDPISSHATLYWYQQALGQGPEFLTYFNYEAQPDKSGLPSDRFSAERPEGSISTLTIQRTEQRDSAMYRCASSLSSGANNEQFFGPGTRLTVL.

J is TRBJ1-1 and V is TRBV6-2 or TRBV6-3; D possibly corresponds to TRBD1 (5 bases). V lost 2 bases and J lost 11, with 12 bases in between. This CDR3 comprises 12 residues. From germline, CDR1 is MNHEY and CDR2 SVGEGT. The CDR3 region has the DNA TGTGCCAGCAGTTACACCTCCAGGGACGCTTTCTTT. Protein sequence: CASSYTSRDAFF.

This chain connects TRBV27 to TRBJ1-6; D call uncertain. CDR1 and CDR2 from the germline V gene are MNHEY and SMNVEV (reference sequence). CDR3 length: 13 amino acids. V lost 4 bases and J lost 9, with 10 bases in between. In nucleotides, the CDR3 is TGTGCCAGCAGTTCGCCACCTCCTTCACCCCTCCACTTT. The encoded protein is CASSSPPPSPLHF.

The CDR3 spells CASSYSTVSEAFF. The CDR3 nucleotides read TGTGCCAGCAGTTACTCGACGGTTTCTGAAGCTTTCTTT. The rearrangement links TRBV6-5 to TRBJ1-1; D gene uncertain. Germline V gene lookup returns CDR1 MNHEY and CDR2 SVGAGI. The CDR3 is 13 amino acids. V lost 0 bases, J lost 6 bases, and 8 bases lay in between.

This sequence joins TRBV14 and TRBJ1-2; no reliable D call. Germline V lookup: CDR1 SGHDN, CDR2 FVKESK. The CDR3 extends over 14 amino acids. Between the trimmed V and J ends, which lost 1 base and 4 bases, there was a span of 10 bases. The CDR3 nucleotides read TGTGCCAGCAGCCAAGCCTCCGGGAGCTATGGCTACACCTTC. It codes for CASSQASGSYGYTF. The full variable domain, in which reference TRBV14 and TRBJ1-2 provide the parts outside the CDR3, is EAGVTQFPSHSVIEKGQTVTLRCDPISGHDNLYWYRRVMGKEIKFLLHFVKESKQDESGMPNNRFLAERTGGTYSTLKVQPAELEDSGVYFCASSQASGSYGYTFGSGTRLTVV.

The rearrangement links TRBV4-3 to TRBJ1-4, with 10 bases that match TRBD1. V shed 0 bases and J 7 bases; nucleotides not matched to a gene: 11. Germline V gene sequence: CDR1 LGHNA, CDR2 YSLEER. CDR3 length: 18 amino acids. CDR3 nucleotide sequence: TGCGCCAGCAGCCAAGAGACCGGGACAGGGGCGTTCGGTGAAAAACTGTTTTTT. As protein: CASSQETGTGAFGEKLFF.

The chain joins TRBV5-4 to TRBJ1-5, with a weak D call TRBD1 (6 bases). Trimming left V 0 bases short and J 4 bases short, with 8 bases between. CDR1 is SGHNT, CDR2 YYREEE, per germline (reference sequence). The CDR3 is made up of 14 amino acids. The chain's CDR3 is CASSLDRVNQPQHF. CDR3 nucleotides: TGTGCCAGCAGCTTGGACAGGGTTAATCAGCCCCAGCATTTT.